These 15 T cell receptor beta chains were all obtained from the same sample, sequenced in a study of OX40 agonist ivuxolimab in advanced cancers. The protocol used for the library was the immunoSEQ multiplex PCR assay. TCRdb took this table from immuneACCESS and kept in-frame rearrangements with V and J called. Such tables lack part of the clones; where checked against another copy, unresolved V genes explain under half of the gap, and the rest is unexplained. For this sample the table gives tens of thousands of clones, of which about 85% were detected only once. More than 0.5% of the sample goes to the ten largest clones. Sequences were derived from CD4+ or CD8+ T cells sorted from blood, sampled in a trial of the OX40 agonist ivuxolimab. The receptors derive from an adult with an advanced solid tumor such as melanoma, head and neck, liver or kidney cancer.

A few counts support this clone. This chain connects TRBV5-1 to TRBJ2-1, with D perhaps TRBD2 (6 bases). Germline CDR1 SGHRS, CDR2 YFSETQ. The CDR3 consists of 14 residues. V was shortened by 4 bases and J by 7 bases, with 15 bases between the two germline ends. The CDR3 nucleotides read TGCGCCAGCAGCCCCCCTTGGGGGACTAATGAGCAGTTCTTC. It specifies CASSPPWGTNEQFF. Using reference TRBV5-1 and TRBJ2-1 for the parts outside the CDR3, the full variable domain is KAGVTQTPRYLIKTRGQQVTLSCSPISGHRSVSWYQQTPGQGLQFLFEYFSETQRNKGNFPGRFSGRQFSNSRSEMNVSTLELGDSALYLCASSPPWGTNEQFFGPGTRLTVL.

The rearrangement uses TRBV18 and TRBJ1-2; D might be TRBD1 (5 bases). This CDR3 is built from 14 residues. Germline V CDR1 and CDR2: KGHSH, LQKENI. Trimming removed 6 bases from V and 3 bases from J, with 14 bases in between. In DNA, the CDR3 is TGTGCCAGCTCGTCCGACAGCCTTTACTATGGCTACACCTTC. Translating gives CASSSDSLYYGYTF.

The chain has TRBV2 and TRBJ1-3; D not certain. V shed 3 bases and J shed 4 bases, with 4 bases lying between them. Germline CDR1 SNHLY, CDR2 FYNNEI. The CDR3 sequence is 12 residues long. This chain's CDR3 is CASSEEGNTIYF. DNA of the CDR3: TGTGCCAGCAGTGAGGAAGGAAACACCATATATTTT.

The chain has TRBV7-2 and TRBJ2-5, with D possibly being TRBD2 (6 bases). CDR3 length: 15 amino acids. The germline CDR1 and CDR2 sequences are SGHTA and FQGNSA. V dropped 5 bases and J dropped 11 bases, with 24 bases sitting between them. The DNA of the CDR3 is TGTGCCAGCAGCCCCTATGTCGTGACGGGAGATCAGCAGTACTTC. Protein: CASSPYVVTGDQQYF.

This clone was seen once. This chain connects TRBV30 to TRBJ2-7, with D tentatively TRBD1 (5 bases). Trimming pared 2 bases from V and 7 bases from J, leaving 12 bases between. Germline V lookup: CDR1 GTSNPN, CDR2 SVGIG (reference sequence). The CDR3 has 12 residues. The CDR3 DNA is TGTGCCTGGAGTCCACAGGATTCAGAGCAGTACTTC. It is translated as CAWSPQDSEQYF.

The chain joins TRBV10-3 to TRBJ2-1; no definite D call. CDR1 ENHRY and CDR2 SYGVKD come from the germline V gene. V dropped 4 bases and J dropped 5 bases, with 3 bases sitting between them. CDR3 length equals 11 residues. The DNA for the CDR3 is TGTGCCATCAGTGGGAACAATGAGCAGTTCTTC. Translating gives CAISGNNEQFF.

The V call is TRBV27, the J call TRBJ2-2, with TRBD2 matching over 9 bases. J was trimmed by 1 base and V by 2 bases; bases with no gene match: 11. The CDR3 has 19 residues. CDR1 and CDR2 (germline): MNHEY, SMNVEV (reference sequence). CDR3 coding DNA: TGTGCCAGCAGTTTAAGGATGGGGGGCGGGAGGGTGAACACCGGGGAGCTGTTTTTT. Translation gives CASSLRMGGGRVNTGELFF.

CDR3 protein: CASSIFPVLMNTEAFF. CDR3 DNA: TGTGCCAGTAGTATATTCCCAGTTCTGATGAACACTGAAGCTTTCTTT. The chain is built from TRBV19 and TRBJ1-1; D is undetermined. The germline gives CDR1 LNHDA, CDR2 SQIVND (reference sequence). The CDR3 consists of 16 residues. V was trimmed by 2 bases and J by 0 bases, leaving 13 bases between them.

The gene calls are TRBV29-1 and TRBJ2-2; D uncertain. The CDR3 loop spans 14 amino acids. The germline CDR1 and CDR2 sequences are SQVTM and ANQGSEA. Deletions cut 4 bases from V and 0 bases from J, with 9 bases between. The CDR3 DNA follows: TGCAGCGTTGCCCAGCTTACGAACACCGGGGAGCTGTTTTTT. This codes for CSVAQLTNTGELFF.

The V call is TRBV6-1, the J call TRBJ1-6; the match to TRBD1 covers 11 bases. Germline values: CDR1 MNHNS, CDR2 SASEGT. CDR3 length equals 15 residues. J was trimmed by 7 bases and V by 3 bases; bases with no gene match: 2. CDR3 amino acids: CASSDRTGGNSPLHF. The DNA for the CDR3 is TGTGCCAGCAGTGACCGGACAGGGGGCAATTCACCCCTCCACTTT.

The J gene is TRBJ1-6, the V gene TRBV6-1, with 11 positions matching TRBD1. This CDR3 has 15 residues. Looked up from germline, CDR1 is MNHNS and CDR2 is SASEGT. V shed 4 bases, J shed 7 bases, and the junction held 3 bases outside the gene matches. CDR3 nucleotides: TGTGCCAGCAGTGGGGGGACAGGGGGGAATTCACCCCTCCACTTT. It specifies CASSGGTGGNSPLHF.

V is TRBV19 and J is TRBJ1-2; D gene unclear. V lost 4 bases, J lost 8 bases, and 11 bases lay in between. From germline, CDR1 is LNHDA and CDR2 SQIVND (reference sequence). This CDR3 has 12 amino acids. CDR3 sequence reads: CASSTGRAGYTF. The CDR3 DNA is TGTGCCAGTAGTACCGGGCGGGCCGGCTACACCTTC.

The CDR3 coding sequence is TGTGCCAGCAGTTACGCCTGGACCTTCGGGAATCAGCCCCAGCATTTT. Protein: CASSYAWTFGNQPQHF. The chain joins TRBV6-5 to TRBJ1-5, with no clear D. Trimming stripped 2 bases from V and 4 bases from J, with 15 bases between. CDR1 and CDR2 (germline): MNHEY, SVGAGI. This CDR3 has 16 residues.

The sample holds a few counts of this clone. The genes are TRBV28 and TRBJ1-2, with TRBD1 identical over 7 bases. In germline, CDR1 is MDHEN, CDR2 SYDVKM. Losses at the gene ends were 5 bases for V and 2 bases for J; bases not matched to a gene: 2. The CDR3 has 13 amino acids. The CDR3 loop reads CASSPGQNYGYTF. The CDR3 DNA is TGTGCCAGCAGTCCGGGACAGAACTATGGCTACACCTTC.

V is TRBV4-1 and J is TRBJ1-2, with 9 nucleotides matching TRBD1. The CDR3 is 14 residues long. The germline gives CDR1 MGHRA, CDR2 YSYEKL. V was clipped by 2 bases and J by 6 bases; unmatched bases: 4. The CDR3 here is CASSQRTGVDGYTF. The CDR3 DNA follows: TGCGCCAGCAGCCAAAGGACAGGGGTGGATGGCTACACCTTC.